The 26 T cell receptor beta chains in this list originate from one sample, sequenced in a study of T cell responses to AZD1222 COVID-19 vaccine. Measured with immunoSEQ multiplex PCR; TCRdb has only the in-frame clones, and not every one. In the table there are roughly 100,000 clones, roughly 92% of which are singletons. Material: peripheral blood, obtained on day 0 of AZD1222 vaccination. The receptors come from an adult in good health.

The CDR3 here is CASTMGLAGNEQYF. The CDR3 region has the DNA TGTGCCAGCACAATGGGACTAGCGGGTAACGAGCAGTACTTC. The chain recombines TRBV5-4 with TRBJ2-7; 12 bases agree with TRBD2. Per germline, CDR1 SGHNT and CDR2 YYREEE (reference sequence). The length of the CDR3 is 14 residues. V gave up 6 bases and J gave up 5 bases; unmatched junction bases: 6.

The chain has TRBV4-1 and TRBJ1-5, with D possibly matching TRBD1 (5 bases). CDR1 MGHRA and CDR2 YSYEKL come from the germline V gene. Trimming left V 0 bases short and J 6 bases short, with 12 bases between. The CDR3 sequence is 15 residues long. The CDR3 here is CASSQDPGGVQPQHF. The DNA of the CDR3 is TGCGCCAGCAGCCAAGATCCCGGGGGGGTTCAGCCCCAGCATTTT.

The chain carries TRBV5-1 and TRBJ2-5, with 12 bases matching TRBD2. J was trimmed by 5 bases and V by 4 bases; bases with no gene match: 6. This CDR3 has 15 amino acids. CDR1 and CDR2 (germline): SGHRS, YFSETQ. The CDR3 region has the DNA TGCGCCAGCAGCGGCTCTAGCGGGAGGGTTGAGACCCAGTACTTC. Translating it yields CASSGSSGRVETQYF.

In its sample, this clone was seen once. The V and J genes are TRBV28 and TRBJ2-2; 7 nucleotides agree with TRBD1. The CDR3 has 19 residues. V lost 4 bases to trimming and J lost 4 bases; unmatched junction nucleotides: 18. Looked up from germline, CDR1 is MDHEN and CDR2 is SYDVKM. CDR3 nucleotide sequence: TGTGCCAGCAGTTACCCGGGCACTTATTCAAGGGGGCTCACCGGGGAGCTGTTTTTT. Its translation is CASSYPGTYSRGLTGELFF. The full variable domain, rest sourced from reference TRBV28 and TRBJ2-2, is DVKVTQSSRYLVKRTGEKVFLECVQDMDHENMFWYRQDPGLGLRLIYFSYDVKMKEKGDIPEGYSVSREKKERFSLILESASTNQTSMYLCASSYPGTYSRGLTGELFFGEGSRLTVL.

The chain combines TRBV5-6 with TRBJ2-2; the D gene could be TRBD1 or TRBD2 (6 bases each). Germline lookup yields CDR1 SGHDT and CDR2 YYEEEE. The CDR3 is 14 residues long. Trimming stripped 5 bases from V and 7 bases from J, with 15 bases between. CDR3 residues: CASRGTGRIGELFF. CDR3 DNA sequence: TGTGCCAGCAGAGGAACAGGGAGGATCGGGGAGCTGTTTTTT.

The rearrangement links TRBV4-1 to TRBJ2-1; TRBD2 aligns across 10 bases. CDR1 is MGHRA, CDR2 YSYEKL, per germline. The CDR3 length is 16 residues. After removal of 5 bases from V and 5 bases from J, the junction contained 9 bases not matched to a gene. The CDR3 region has the DNA TGCGCCAGCAGCAAAGGAATAGCGGGAGGAAACAATGAGCAGTTCTTC. Translated, it gives CASSKGIAGGNNEQFF.

The chain uses TRBV7-9 and TRBJ2-2; 7 positions agree with TRBD2. Unmatched junction bases numbered 12, after V lost 5 bases and J lost 0 bases. Germline V gives CDR1 SEHNR, CDR2 FQNEAQ (reference sequence). The CDR3 is 18 amino acids. CDR3 in amino acids: CASSLWGGTASNTGELFF. The CDR3 DNA is TGTGCCAGCAGCCTATGGGGAGGGACGGCCTCGAACACCGGGGAGCTGTTTTTT.

This clone came up once. V usage is TRBV10-3 and J usage is TRBJ1-1, with 10 bases fitting TRBD1. J lost 7 bases, V lost 7 bases, and 9 bases had no gene match. The CDR3 length is 14 residues. Germline lookup yields CDR1 ENHRY and CDR2 SYGVKD. CDR3 sequence: CAITTDRGRDEAFF. The CDR3, as DNA: TGTGCCATCACCACTGACAGGGGGCGAGATGAAGCTTTCTTT.

The rearrangement joins TRBV7-3 to TRBJ2-5, with TRBD1 as a possible D gene (6 bases). V lost 4 bases and J 5 bases, leaving 17 bases between the germline ends. CDR1 is SGHTA, CDR2 FQGTGA, per germline. The CDR3 is 15 amino acids. The CDR3 reads CASSSTGTPGETQYF. The DNA for the CDR3 is TGTGCCAGCAGCTCAACCGGGACACCGGGGGAGACCCAGTACTTC.

The chain carries TRBV20-1 and TRBJ1-6; TRBD1 aligns across 8 bases. Trimming removed 3 bases from V and 10 bases from J; junction bases left unmatched: 8. CDR3 length equals 14 residues. Germline V gives CDR1 DFQATT, CDR2 SNEGSKA (reference sequence). For the CDR3, the DNA is TGCAGTGCTAGTACGACAGGGGATGTATCACCCCTCCACTTT. Translated, it gives CSASTTGDVSPLHF.

The chain has TRBV5-1 and TRBJ1-1; tentatively, D is TRBD1 (5 bases). This CDR3 has 14 amino acids. From germline, CDR1 is SGHRS and CDR2 YFSETQ. V was trimmed by 0 bases and J by 6 bases, leaving 12 bases between them. In DNA form, the CDR3 reads TGCGCCAGCAGCTTGGGTTCGGGGGTATCTGAAGCTTTCTTT. Amino acid sequence: CASSLGSGVSEAFF.

The genes are TRBV10-3 and TRBJ1-3; D is undetermined. The CDR3 contains 16 residues. The germline gives CDR1 ENHRY, CDR2 SYGVKD. With 3 bases removed from V and 0 bases from J, the gap between germline ends came to 12 bases. CDR3 region: CAISEWTGSSGNTIYF. CDR3 bases: TGTGCCATCAGTGAATGGACGGGAAGCTCTGGAAACACCATATATTTT.

The V gene is TRBV28, the J gene TRBJ1-2, with 9 bases aligning to TRBD1. The CDR3 consists of 15 residues. Germline V gene data show CDR1 as MDHEN and CDR2 as SYDVKM. V shed 3 bases and J 4 bases; nucleotides not matched to a gene: 6. This chain's CDR3 is CASSLVGTGSYGYTF. Here the CDR3 DNA reads TGTGCCAGCAGTTTGGTCGGGACAGGGAGCTATGGCTACACCTTC.

This chain joins TRBV5-1 and TRBJ1-5; TRBD1 matches 8 bases. V shed 3 bases and J 4 bases; nucleotides not matched to a gene: 6. The CDR3 is made up of 15 amino acids. Germline CDR1 reads SGHRS; CDR2 reads YFSETQ. In DNA, the CDR3 is TGCGCCAGCAGCTCAGGGACAGGAGGTAATCAGCCCCAGCATTTT. Translation gives CASSSGTGGNQPQHF.

This chain connects TRBV4-1 to TRBJ2-6, with D perhaps assigned TRBD1 or TRBD2 (5 bases each). CDR1 and CDR2 (germline): MGHRA, YSYEKL. The CDR3 loop spans 18 amino acids. V was trimmed by 4 bases and J by 0 bases, leaving 16 bases between them. CDR3 nucleotides: TGCGCCAGCAGCCCCCCGGGACGAACCCTCTCTGGGGCCAACGTCCTGACTTTC. This sequence encodes CASSPPGRTLSGANVLTF.

This chain links TRBV4-2 with TRBJ1-2; D ambiguous. V was trimmed by 0 bases and J by 4 bases, leaving 12 bases between them. Germline V gives CDR1 LGHNA, CDR2 YNFKEQ. This CDR3 is built from 15 residues. CDR3 protein: CASSQDITVPYGYTF. CDR3 coding DNA: TGTGCCAGCAGCCAAGATATCACCGTTCCCTATGGCTACACCTTC.

The rearrangement uses TRBV4-1 and TRBJ1-6, with D hard to call. V lost 6 bases, J lost 10 bases, and 13 bases lay in between. This CDR3 spans 13 amino acids. The V gene's germline CDR1 is MGHRA and CDR2 YSYEKL. In DNA, the CDR3 is TGCGCCAGCAGTCGGGTTGTGAGCTCACCCCTCCACTTT. Translating it yields CASSRVVSSPLHF.

V is TRBV6-5 and J is TRBJ1-5, with a weak D call TRBD1 (5 bases). V lost 6 bases and J 6 bases, leaving 15 bases between the germline ends. Germline CDR1 MNHEY, CDR2 SVGAGI. This CDR3 is 14 amino acids long. This chain's CDR3 is CASRPRQGGQPQHF. The CDR3 nucleotides read TGTGCCAGCAGACCTCGGCAGGGCGGTCAGCCCCAGCATTTT.

The V call is TRBV5-4, the J call TRBJ1-1; D is undetermined. Germline V gives CDR1 SGHNT, CDR2 YYREEE (reference sequence). The CDR3 totals 13 residues. The V and J ends lost 0 bases and 2 bases respectively, with 5 bases between them. CDR3 region: CASSLGSNTEAFF. CDR3 nucleotide sequence: TGTGCCAGCAGCTTGGGCAGCAACACTGAAGCTTTCTTT.

The chain joins TRBV11-2 to TRBJ2-1, with unresolved D. The CDR3 covers 14 residues. The V gene lost 5 bases and the J gene lost 5 bases, with 13 bases spanning the gap. Germline-derived CDR1 and CDR2 are SGHAT and FQNNGV. DNA for the CDR3: TGTGCCAGCAGCCCGAAAAGGGCCGACAATGAGCAGTTCTTC. This encodes CASSPKRADNEQFF.

The chain recombines TRBV7-9 with TRBJ1-1; D is unresolved. Trimming cost V 0 bases and J 4 bases, with 6 bases left between them. Germline V gene data show CDR1 as SEHNR and CDR2 as FQNEAQ (reference sequence). The CDR3 totals 13 residues. The CDR3 region is CASSLAEGTEAFF. For the CDR3, the DNA is TGTGCCAGCAGCTTAGCCGAAGGCACTGAAGCTTTCTTT.

This rearrangement joins TRBV7-8 to TRBJ2-1; D call uncertain. The germline V gene encodes CDR1 SGHVS and CDR2 FQNEAQ. The CDR3 runs to 13 residues. The V and J ends lost 6 bases and 5 bases respectively, with 11 bases between them. The CDR3 DNA reads as TGTGCCAGCAGTTCCGATATCCACAATGAGCAGTTCTTC. This gives the protein CASSSDIHNEQFF.

The V call is TRBV7-2, the J call TRBJ2-5; D might be TRBD1 (6 bases). V dropped 6 bases and J dropped 5 bases, with 13 bases sitting between them. Germline CDR1 and CDR2: SGHTA and FQGNSA. This CDR3 is built from 13 residues. CDR3 in DNA: TGTGCCAGCAGTTGGGACATAAGGGAGACCCAGTACTTC. Its protein product is CASSWDIRETQYF.

V is TRBV7-6 and J is TRBJ2-1; D may be TRBD2 (5 bases). Per the germline V gene, CDR1 is SGHVS and CDR2 is FNYEAQ. This CDR3 contains 16 residues. Trimming stripped 1 base from V and 3 bases from J, with 13 bases between. The CDR3 loop is CASSLDDGIGYNEQFF. The CDR3 DNA reads as TGTGCCAGCAGCTTAGATGACGGGATAGGCTACAATGAGCAGTTCTTC.

The rearrangement links TRBV29-1 to TRBJ1-2; D gene ambiguous. CDR3 length: 11 residues. Germline V gene lookup returns CDR1 SQVTM and CDR2 ANQGSEA. Deletions cut 8 bases from V and 4 bases from J, with 11 bases between. The CDR3: CSSLTTYGYTF. In nucleotides, the CDR3 is TGCAGCTCCTTGACAACCTATGGCTACACCTTC. The full variable domain, with the rest looked up from reference TRBV29-1 and TRBJ1-2, is SAVISQKPSRDICQRGTSLTIQCQVDSQVTMMFWYRQQPGQSLTLIATANQGSEATYESGFVIDKFPISRPNLTFSTLTVSNMSPEDSSIYLCSSLTTYGYTFGSGTRLTVV.

This chain links TRBV4-1 with TRBJ1-4; 8 nucleotides align to TRBD1. Germline CDR1 MGHRA, CDR2 YSYEKL. The CDR3 is made up of 15 amino acids. The trim removed 0 bases at V and 8 bases at J, leaving 5 bases unmatched. In DNA, the CDR3 is TGCGCCAGCAGCCAAGAGGACAGGGACGGGGAAAAACTGTTTTTT. It specifies CASSQEDRDGEKLFF.